The clone carrying this T cell receptor (beta chain) has only one observation. Its target is not known. With random hexamers, reverse transcription was performed on about 0.5 to 1 ug of RNA. TCR beta CDR3 was amplified by immunoSEQ covering 54 Vbeta and 13 Jbeta. MiXCR, applied by TCRdb to the immunoSEQ multiplex PCR reads, yields one record per CDR3 protein. The sample yields around 95,000 distinct CDR3 sequences, 95% seen once. As judged by recently defined diagnostic criteria, patients with Susac syndrome had definite or probable disease. While CD8+ and CD4+ T cells were isolated negatively, TEMRA cells were enriched by FACS. This sample was included in a study of CD8 T cells in Susac syndrome. General study results and limits: Within total CD8+ repertoires, some 15 Susac-specific public clones were found, and within CD8+ TEMRA repertoires, roughly 5.

This CDR3 region has 15 residues. The V and J ends lost 8 bases and 0 bases, in that order; junction bases with no gene match: 3. Per germline, CDR1 LNHDA and CDR2 SQIVND (reference sequence). The sequence was collected from a human donor with Susac syndrome. This chain connects TRBV19 to TRBJ2-6; 8 bases align to TRBD2. The sequenced sample consisted of CD8+ T cells from PBMCs. The CDR3 bases are TGTGCCAGTGAGCGGGGGAACTCTGGGGCCAACGTCCTGACTTTC. It is translated as CASERGNSGANVLTF.